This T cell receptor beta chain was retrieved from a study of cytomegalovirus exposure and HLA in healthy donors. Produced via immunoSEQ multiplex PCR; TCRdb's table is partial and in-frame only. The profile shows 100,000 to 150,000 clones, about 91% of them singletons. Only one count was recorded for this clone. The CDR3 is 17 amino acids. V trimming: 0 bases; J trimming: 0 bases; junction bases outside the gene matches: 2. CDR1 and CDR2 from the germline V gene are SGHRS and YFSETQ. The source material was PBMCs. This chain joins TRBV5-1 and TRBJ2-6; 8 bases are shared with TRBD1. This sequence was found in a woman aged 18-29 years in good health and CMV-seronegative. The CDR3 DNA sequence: TGCGCCAGCAGCTTGGGGGGACAGGTCTCTGGGGCCAACGTCCTGACTTTC. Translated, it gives CASSLGGQVSGANVLTF.